A single sample gave rise to the 8 T cell receptor beta chains below, sequenced in a study of cytomegalovirus exposure and HLA in healthy donors. The PCR had 60 Vbeta and 13 Jbeta primers. Clones were read by immunoSEQ multiplex PCR, and TCRdb kept only the in-frame ones, dropping some. Recorded for this sample: some 130,000 clones. Source material: PBMCs. The receptors shown here come from a man between 18 and 29 years old in good health and CMV-seronegative.

This chain uses TRBV9 with TRBJ1-4; D is perhaps TRBD1 (5 bases). CDR3 length: 14 amino acids. Trimming removed 4 bases at V and 0 bases at J, with 7 bases between. CDR1 is SGDLS, CDR2 YYNGEE, per germline. CDR3 region: CASSTTATNEKLFF. For the CDR3, the DNA is TGTGCCAGCAGCACGACAGCAACTAATGAAAAACTGTTTTTT.

The chain links TRBV15 to TRBJ1-5, with D possibly being TRBD1 (5 bases). Germline-derived CDR1 and CDR2 are LNHNV and YYDKDF (reference sequence). The CDR3 has 12 residues. Deletions cut 2 bases from V and 10 bases from J, with 9 bases between. The CDR3 spells CATSRPGLPQHF. CDR3 bases: TGTGCCACCAGCAGACCGGGACTCCCCCAGCATTTT.

The chain has TRBV5-1 and TRBJ2-3; 14 bases are shared with TRBD2. Germline V gives CDR1 SGHRS, CDR2 YFSETQ. Trimming cost V 2 bases and J 3 bases; bases outside gene matches: 8. The CDR3 is 18 amino acids. The CDR3 loop is CASSFGTSGGISTDTQYF. The DNA for the CDR3 is TGCGCCAGCAGCTTCGGGACTAGCGGGGGAATATCGACAGATACGCAGTATTTT.

The chain carries TRBV29-1 and TRBJ2-1; 13 bases align to TRBD2. The CDR3 runs to 14 residues. The germline gives CDR1 SQVTM, CDR2 ANQGSEA. V shed 4 bases and J 12 bases; nucleotides not matched to a gene: 9. CDR3 amino acids: CSVVRTSGSLGQFF. CDR3 coding DNA: TGCAGCGTTGTACGGACTAGCGGGAGTCTTGGGCAGTTCTTC.

J is TRBJ2-1 and V is TRBV29-1, with TRBD2 matching over 10 bases. Germline CDR1 is SQVTM and CDR2 is ANQGSEA. The CDR3 extends over 18 amino acids. With 4 bases clipped from V and 1 base from J, the junction kept 13 bases outside the gene matches. As DNA, the CDR3 is TGCAGCGTTGCCTTCGGACTAGCGGCCTCTTCATCCTACAATGAGCAGTTCTTC. As protein: CSVAFGLAASSSYNEQFF.

V gene TRBV18 combines with J gene TRBJ2-4, with D maybe TRBD1 (5 bases). Germline CDR1 and CDR2: KGHSH and LQKENI. The germline V and J ends were trimmed by 5 bases and 10 bases, with 12 bases remaining between them. The CDR3 has 12 residues. The CDR3 nucleotides are TGTGCCAGCTCATCCACAGGAGATATTCAGTACTTC. It yields the protein CASSSTGDIQYF.

The chain carries TRBV6-5 and TRBJ1-3, with D unresolved. In germline, CDR1 is MNHEY, CDR2 SVGAGI. The V end was cut by 4 bases, the J end by 4 bases, with 17 bases between. This CDR3 region has 16 residues. CDR3 nucleotide sequence: TGTGCCAGCAGTTCACAGCCCCATCCCCAAGGAAACACCATATATTTT. Translation: CASSSQPHPQGNTIYF.

The rearrangement links TRBV19 to TRBJ2-7; 7 bases match TRBD1. The CDR3 consists of 17 residues. V shed 8 bases and J 3 bases; nucleotides not matched to a gene: 19. Looked up from germline, CDR1 is LNHDA and CDR2 is SQIVND (reference sequence). The CDR3 DNA reads as TGTGCCAGTCTTGAGACAGGGTTTTTCGGAAGATTCTACGAGCAGTACTTC. Amino acids: CASLETGFFGRFYEQYF.